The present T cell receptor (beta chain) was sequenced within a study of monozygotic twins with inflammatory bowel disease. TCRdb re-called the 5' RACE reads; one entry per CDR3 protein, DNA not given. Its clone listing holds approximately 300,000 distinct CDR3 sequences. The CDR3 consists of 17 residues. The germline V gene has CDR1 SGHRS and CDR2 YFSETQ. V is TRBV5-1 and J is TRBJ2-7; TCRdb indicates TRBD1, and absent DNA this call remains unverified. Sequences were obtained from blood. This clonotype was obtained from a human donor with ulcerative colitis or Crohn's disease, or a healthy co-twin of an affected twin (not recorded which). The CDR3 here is CASSFQVTEELSYEQYF. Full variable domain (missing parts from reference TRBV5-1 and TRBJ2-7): KAGVTQTPRYLIKTRGQQVTLSCSPISGHRSVSWYQQTPGQGLQFLFEYFSETQRNKGNFPGRFSGRQFSNSRSEMNVSTLELGDSALYLCASSFQVTEELSYEQYFGPGTRLTVT.